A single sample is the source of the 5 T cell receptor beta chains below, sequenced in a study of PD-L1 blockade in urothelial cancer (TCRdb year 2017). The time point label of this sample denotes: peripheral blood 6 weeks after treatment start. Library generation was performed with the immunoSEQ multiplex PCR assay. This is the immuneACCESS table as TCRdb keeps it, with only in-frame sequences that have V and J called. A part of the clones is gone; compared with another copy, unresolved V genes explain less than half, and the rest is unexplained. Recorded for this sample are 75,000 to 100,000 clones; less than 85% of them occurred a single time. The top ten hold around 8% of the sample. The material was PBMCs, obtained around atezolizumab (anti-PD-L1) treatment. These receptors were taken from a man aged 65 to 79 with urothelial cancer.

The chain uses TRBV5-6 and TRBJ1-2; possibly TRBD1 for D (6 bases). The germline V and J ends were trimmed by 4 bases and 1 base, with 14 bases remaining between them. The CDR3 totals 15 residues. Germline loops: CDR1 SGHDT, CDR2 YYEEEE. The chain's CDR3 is CASSGETGYNYGYTF. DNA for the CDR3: TGTGCCAGCAGCGGCGAGACAGGATATAACTATGGCTACACCTTC. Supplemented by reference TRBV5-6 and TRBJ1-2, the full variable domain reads DAGVTQSPTHLIKTRGQQVTLRCSPKSGHDTVSWYQQALGQGPQFIFQYYEEEERQRGNFPDRFSGHQFPNYSSELNVNALLLGDSALYLCASSGETGYNYGYTFGSGTRLTVV.

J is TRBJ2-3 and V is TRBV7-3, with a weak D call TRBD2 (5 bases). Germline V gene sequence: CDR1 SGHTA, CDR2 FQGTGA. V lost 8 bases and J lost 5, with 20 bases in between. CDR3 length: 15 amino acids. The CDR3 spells CASAIESGRVDTQYF. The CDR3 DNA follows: TGTGCCAGCGCAATAGAGTCGGGAAGGGTAGATACGCAGTATTTT.

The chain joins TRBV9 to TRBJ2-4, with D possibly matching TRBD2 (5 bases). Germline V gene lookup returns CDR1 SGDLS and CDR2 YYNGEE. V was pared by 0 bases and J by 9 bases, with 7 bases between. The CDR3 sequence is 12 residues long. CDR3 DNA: TGTGCCAGCAGCGTAGGTGGGAGCATTCAGTACTTC. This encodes CASSVGGSIQYF.

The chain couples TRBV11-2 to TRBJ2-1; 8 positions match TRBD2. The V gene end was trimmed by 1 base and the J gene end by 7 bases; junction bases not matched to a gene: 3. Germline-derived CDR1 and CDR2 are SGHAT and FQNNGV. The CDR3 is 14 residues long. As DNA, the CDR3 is TGTGCCAGCAGCTTAGCGGGAGGGCTGAATGAGCAGTTCTTC. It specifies CASSLAGGLNEQFF.

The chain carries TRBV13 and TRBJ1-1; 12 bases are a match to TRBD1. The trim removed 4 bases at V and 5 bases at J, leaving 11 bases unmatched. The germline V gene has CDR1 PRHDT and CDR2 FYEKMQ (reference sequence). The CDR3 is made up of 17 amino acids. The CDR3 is CASSSTPGQGAGTEAFF. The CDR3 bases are TGTGCCAGCAGCTCCACCCCGGGACAGGGGGCGGGTACTGAAGCTTTCTTT. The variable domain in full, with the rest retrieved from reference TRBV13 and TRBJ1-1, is AAGVIQSPRHLIKEKRETATLKCYPIPRHDTVYWYQQGPGQDPQFLISFYEKMQSDKGSIPDRFSAQQFSDYHSELNMSSLELGDSALYFCASSSTPGQGAGTEAFFGQGTRLTVV.